The rows below give T cell receptor beta chains drawn from one sample of a study of radiation and T cells in renal cell carcinoma. Profiled with immunoSEQ multiplex PCR; TCRdb holds only in-frame clones, not every one. The sample yields 100,000 to 150,000 clones, 88% seen once. This specimen consisted of blood, obtained from a patient whose treatment included radiotherapy and nephrectomy. The receptor source for this set is a woman in her seventies with renal cell carcinoma. Both conserved end residues are part of each CDR3. Fields, in order: V gene, D gene, J gene, clone size, CDR3 DNA, CDR3 protein. A D gene is named only where the DNA matches it firmly. Clone size is given for some rows only: seen once, a few or many times, or a class if the clone is expanded.

>TRBV7-2|NA|TRBJ1-5|NA
TGTGCCAGCAGCCTCAAGGCAGGGGATCAGCCCCAGCATTTT
CASSLKAGDQPQHF
>TRBV7-9|NA|TRBJ2-3|NA
TGTGCCAGCAGTACAAGGGGTACGGGAGATACGCAGTATTTT
CASSTRGTGDTQYF
>TRBV5-1|TRBD1|TRBJ2-7|NA
TGCGCCAGCAGCTGGATCGGACAGGGTAATAACGAGCAGTACTTC
CASSWIGQGNNEQYF
>TRBV7-6|TRBD1|TRBJ1-5|NA
TGTGCCAGCAGCTTAGCCGGGACAGGGGGGAGTCAGCCCCAGCATTTT
CASSLAGTGGSQPQHF
>TRBV7-3|NA|TRBJ2-7|NA
TGTGCCAGCAGCAACCGGGACGGTGGTCGGGAGCAGTACTTC
CASSNRDGGREQYF
>TRBV7-2|NA|TRBJ2-7|NA
TGTGCCAGCAGACCTCGCAGCTCCTACGAGCAGTACTTC
CASRPRSSYEQYF
>TRBV4-2|TRBD1|TRBJ1-4|NA
TGTGCCAGCAGCCAAGTAGGACAGGGGGTAACTAATGAAAAACTGTTTTTT
CASSQVGQGVTNEKLFF
>TRBV7-2|NA|TRBJ2-5|NA
TGTGCCAGCAGCTTAGTAGAGACCCAGTACTTC
CASSLVETQYF
>TRBV20-1|NA|TRBJ2-5|NA
TGCAGTGGTTCGGAGGAGACCCAGTACTTC
CSGSEETQYF
>TRBV9|NA|TRBJ2-5|NA
TGTGCCAGCAGCCCGCAGGGGCATGAGACCCAGTACTTC
CASSPQGHETQYF
>TRBV2|NA|TRBJ2-7|NA
TGTGCCAGCAACCAAGGGGCCTACGAGCAGTACTTC
CASNQGAYEQYF
>TRBV30|NA|TRBJ2-5|NA
TGTGCCTGGACGCAGTCCCAAGAGACCCAGTACTTC
CAWTQSQETQYF
>TRBV10-3|NA|TRBJ1-1|few
TGTGCCATCAGTGAGTCAGGGGACTTCATGAACACTGAAGCTTTCTTT
CAISESGDFMNTEAFF
>TRBV7-2|NA|TRBJ2-5|NA
TGTGCCAGCAGCCCCCGCGGGACCCAGTACTTC
CASSPRGTQYF